This TCR beta chain was sequenced for a study of blood T cell repertoires in COVID-19. Whole-study context: Material from acute and convalescent COVID-19 was sourced from the United States, Italy and Spain. PBMCs, B-cell-depleted T cells, or T cells were the source of the cDNA or gDNA that made up the material.

Original processing notes: For nucleated cells, counts were estimated from reference gene primer amplification. TCRdb keeps only in-frame clones here, not all; method: immunoSEQ multiplex PCR. V, J and clone size are taken as reported in that table, and D and trimming were inferred from the DNA itself. The sample records approximately 90,000 clones, about 89% being singletons. Recruited during active infection, patients (from Seattle) were subsequently followed longitudinally. The V end lost 0 bases, the J end lost 3 bases, and 3 bases lay between the germline ends. The CDR3 loop spans 12 amino acids. CDR1 ENHRY and CDR2 SYGVKD come from the germline V gene.

This clonotype was sampled from a man in his 60s with COVID-19, enrolled during active disease. Specimen: peripheral blood. V and J are TRBV10-3 and TRBJ2-7; D is uncertain. Here the CDR3 DNA reads TGTGCCATCAGTGAGTCTATCTACGAGCAGTACTTC. Translating it yields CAISESIYEQYF.